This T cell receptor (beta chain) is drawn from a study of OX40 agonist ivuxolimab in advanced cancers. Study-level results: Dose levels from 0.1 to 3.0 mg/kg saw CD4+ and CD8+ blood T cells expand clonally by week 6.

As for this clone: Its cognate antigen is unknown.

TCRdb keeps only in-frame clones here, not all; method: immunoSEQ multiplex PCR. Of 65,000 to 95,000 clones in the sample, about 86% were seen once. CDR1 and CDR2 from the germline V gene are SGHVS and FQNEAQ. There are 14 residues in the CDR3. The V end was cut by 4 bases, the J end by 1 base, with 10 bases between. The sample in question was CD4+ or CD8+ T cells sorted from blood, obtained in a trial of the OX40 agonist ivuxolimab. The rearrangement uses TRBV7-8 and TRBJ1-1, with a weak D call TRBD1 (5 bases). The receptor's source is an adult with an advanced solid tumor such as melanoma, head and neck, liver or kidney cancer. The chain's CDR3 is CASSYRQTNTEAFF. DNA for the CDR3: TGTGCCAGCAGCTACCGACAGACGAACACTGAAGCTTTCTTT.